This TCR beta chain was observed in a study of T cell changes during pregnancy in multiple sclerosis. Data came from immunoSEQ multiplex PCR; TCRdb stores just in-frame clones and leaves some out. Among about 61,000 clones listed, more than 80% were seen once. Germline V gives CDR1 MNHEY, CDR2 SMNVEV (reference sequence). V gave up 6 bases and J gave up 4 bases, with 16 bases separating them. The CDR3 is made up of 15 amino acids. Material: peripheral blood, obtained in the first trimester of pregnancy. The chain carries TRBV27 and TRBJ1-5; D is unresolved. The source of this sequence is a female donor in good health, enrolled as a control in a pregnancy study. CDR3 protein: CASSFTRDTNQPQHF. CDR3 DNA: TGTGCCAGCAGCTTTACACGAGACACTAATCAGCCCCAGCATTTT.